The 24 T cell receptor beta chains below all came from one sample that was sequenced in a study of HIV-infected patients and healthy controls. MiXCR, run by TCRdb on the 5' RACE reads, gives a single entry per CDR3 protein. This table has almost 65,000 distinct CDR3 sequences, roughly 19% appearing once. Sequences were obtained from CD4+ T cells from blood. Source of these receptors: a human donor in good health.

CDR3 bases: TGCGCCAGCAGCCGTGACAGGGTCGGCCTCATGAACACTGAAGCTTTCTTT. Its translation is CASSRDRVGLMNTEAFF. The rearrangement links TRBV5-1 to TRBJ1-1; 7 bases fit TRBD1. This CDR3 is 17 amino acids long. Germline V gene data show CDR1 as SGHRS and CDR2 as YFSETQ. V trimming: 4 bases; J trimming: 0 bases; junction bases outside the gene matches: 12.

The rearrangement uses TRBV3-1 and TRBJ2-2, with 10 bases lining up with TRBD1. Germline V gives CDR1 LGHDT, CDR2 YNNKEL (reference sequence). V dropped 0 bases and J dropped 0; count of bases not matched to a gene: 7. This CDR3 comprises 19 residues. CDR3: CASSQESPTGGANTGELFF. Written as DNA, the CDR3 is TGTGCCAGCAGCCAAGAGAGTCCGACAGGGGGCGCGAACACCGGGGAGCTGTTTTTT.

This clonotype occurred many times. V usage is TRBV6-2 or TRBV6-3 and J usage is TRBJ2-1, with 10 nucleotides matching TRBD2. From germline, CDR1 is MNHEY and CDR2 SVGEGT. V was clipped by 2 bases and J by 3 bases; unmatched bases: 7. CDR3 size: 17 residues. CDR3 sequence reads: CASSYPSTSGFYNEQFF. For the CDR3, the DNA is TGTGCCAGCAGTTACCCGTCGACTAGCGGGTTCTACAATGAGCAGTTCTTC.

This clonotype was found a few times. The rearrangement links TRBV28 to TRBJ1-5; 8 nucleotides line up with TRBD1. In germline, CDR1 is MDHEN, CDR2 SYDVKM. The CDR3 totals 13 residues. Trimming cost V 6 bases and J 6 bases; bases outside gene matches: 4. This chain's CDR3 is CASRQGVGQPQHF. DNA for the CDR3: TGTGCCAGCAGACAGGGGGTGGGTCAGCCCCAGCATTTT.

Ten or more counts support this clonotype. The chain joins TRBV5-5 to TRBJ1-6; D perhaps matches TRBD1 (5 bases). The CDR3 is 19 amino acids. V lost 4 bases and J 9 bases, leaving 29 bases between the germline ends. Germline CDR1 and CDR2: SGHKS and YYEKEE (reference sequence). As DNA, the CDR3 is TGTGCCAGCAGCGCCTCCACACCGGGACGAACAACGGCTGGTTCACCCCTCCACTTT. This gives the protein CASSASTPGRTTAGSPLHF.

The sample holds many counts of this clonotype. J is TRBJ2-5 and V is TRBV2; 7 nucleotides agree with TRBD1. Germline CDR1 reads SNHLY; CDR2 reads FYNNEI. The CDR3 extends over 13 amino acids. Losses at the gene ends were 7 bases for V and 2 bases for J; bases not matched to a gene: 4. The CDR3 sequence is CASTGTDQETQYF. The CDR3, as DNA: TGTGCCAGCACCGGGACAGATCAAGAGACCCAGTACTTC. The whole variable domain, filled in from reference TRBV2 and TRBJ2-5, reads EPEVTQTPSHQVTQMGQEVILRCVPISNHLYFYWYRQILGQKVEFLVSFYNNEISEKSEIFDDQFSVERPDGSNFTLKIRSTKLEDSAMYFCASTGTDQETQYFGPGTRLLVL.

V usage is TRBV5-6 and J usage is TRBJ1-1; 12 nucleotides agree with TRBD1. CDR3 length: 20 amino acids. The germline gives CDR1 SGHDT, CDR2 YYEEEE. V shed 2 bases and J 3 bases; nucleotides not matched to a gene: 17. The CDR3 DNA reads TGTGCCAGCAGCTTTCTGGGACAGGGGGCGCGGTTATTATCTTACACTGAAGCTTTCTTT. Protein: CASSFLGQGARLLSYTEAFF.

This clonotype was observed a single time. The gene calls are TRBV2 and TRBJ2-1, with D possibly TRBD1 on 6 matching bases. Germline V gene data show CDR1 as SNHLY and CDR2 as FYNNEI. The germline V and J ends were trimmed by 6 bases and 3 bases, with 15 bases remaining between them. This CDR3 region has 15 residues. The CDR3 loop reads CASRRQAGLYNEQFF. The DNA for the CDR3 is TGTGCCAGCAGGCGACAGGCTGGACTCTACAATGAGCAGTTCTTC.

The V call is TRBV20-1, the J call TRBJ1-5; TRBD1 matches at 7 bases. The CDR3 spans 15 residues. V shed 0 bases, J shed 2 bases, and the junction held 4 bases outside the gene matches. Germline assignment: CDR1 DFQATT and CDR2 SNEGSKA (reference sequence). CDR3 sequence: CSAREATGGNQPQHF. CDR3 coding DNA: TGCAGTGCTAGAGAGGCAACAGGGGGCAATCAGCCCCAGCATTTT.

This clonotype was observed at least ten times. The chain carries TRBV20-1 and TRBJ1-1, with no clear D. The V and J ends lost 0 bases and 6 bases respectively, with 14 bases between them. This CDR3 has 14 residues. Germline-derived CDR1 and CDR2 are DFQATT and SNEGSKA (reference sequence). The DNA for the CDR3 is TGCAGTGCTAGAGATCGACTATTCTCCCCTGAAGCTTTCTTT. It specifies CSARDRLFSPEAFF.

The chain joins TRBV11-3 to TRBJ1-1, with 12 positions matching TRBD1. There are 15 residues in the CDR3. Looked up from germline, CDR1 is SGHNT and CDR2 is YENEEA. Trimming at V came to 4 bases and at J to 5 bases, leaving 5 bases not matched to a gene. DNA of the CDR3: TGTGCCAGCAGCTCGGGGACAGGGGGCCGGACTGAAGCTTTCTTT. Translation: CASSSGTGGRTEAFF.

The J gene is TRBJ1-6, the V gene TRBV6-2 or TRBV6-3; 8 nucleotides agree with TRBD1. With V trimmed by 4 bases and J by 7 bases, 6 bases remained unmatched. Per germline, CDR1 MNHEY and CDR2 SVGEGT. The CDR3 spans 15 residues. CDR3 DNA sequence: TGTGCCAGCAGTTCCATCGGGGACAGGAATTCACCCCTCCACTTT. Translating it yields CASSSIGDRNSPLHF.

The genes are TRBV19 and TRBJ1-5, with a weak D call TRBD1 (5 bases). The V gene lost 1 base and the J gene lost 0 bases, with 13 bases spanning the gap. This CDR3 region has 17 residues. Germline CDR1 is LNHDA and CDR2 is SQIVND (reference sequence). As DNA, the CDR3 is TGTGCCAGTAGTATAGGAGGGGCGGATTATAGCAATCAGCCCCAGCATTTT. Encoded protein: CASSIGGADYSNQPQHF.

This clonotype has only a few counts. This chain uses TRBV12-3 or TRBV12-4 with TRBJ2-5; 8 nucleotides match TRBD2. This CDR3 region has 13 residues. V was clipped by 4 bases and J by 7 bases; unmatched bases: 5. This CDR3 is CASSSSGSGTQYF. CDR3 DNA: TGTGCCAGCAGTTCCAGCGGGAGTGGGACCCAGTACTTC.

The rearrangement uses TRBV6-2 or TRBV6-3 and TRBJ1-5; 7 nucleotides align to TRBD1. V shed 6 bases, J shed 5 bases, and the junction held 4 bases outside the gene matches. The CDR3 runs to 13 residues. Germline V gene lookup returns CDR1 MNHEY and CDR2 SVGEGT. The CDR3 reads CASSEQGYQPQHF. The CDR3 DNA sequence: TGTGCCAGCAGCGAACAGGGGTATCAGCCCCAGCATTTT.

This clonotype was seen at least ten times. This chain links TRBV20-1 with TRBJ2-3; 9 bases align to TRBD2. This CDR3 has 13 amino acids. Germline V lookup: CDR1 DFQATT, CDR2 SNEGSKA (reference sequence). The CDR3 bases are TGCAGCGGGACTAGCCGGTCCACAGATACGCAGTATTTT. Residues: CSGTSRSTDTQYF.

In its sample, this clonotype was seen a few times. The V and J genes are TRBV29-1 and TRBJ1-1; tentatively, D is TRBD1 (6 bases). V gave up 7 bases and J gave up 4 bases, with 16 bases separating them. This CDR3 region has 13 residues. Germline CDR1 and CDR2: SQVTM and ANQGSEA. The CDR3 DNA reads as TGCAGCGGGATCCAACAGGGTGTCACTGAAGCTTTCTTT. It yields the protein CSGIQQGVTEAFF. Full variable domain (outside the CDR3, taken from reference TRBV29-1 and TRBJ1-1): SAVISQKPSRDICQRGTSLTIQCQVDSQVTMMFWYRQQPGQSLTLIATANQGSEATYESGFVIDKFPISRPNLTFSTLTVSNMSPEDSSIYLCSGIQQGVTEAFFGQGTRLTVV.

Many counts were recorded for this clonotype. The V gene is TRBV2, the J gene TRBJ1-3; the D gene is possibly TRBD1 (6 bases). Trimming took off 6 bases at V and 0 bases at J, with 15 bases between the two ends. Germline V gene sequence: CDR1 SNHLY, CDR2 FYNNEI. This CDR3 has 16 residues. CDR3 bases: TGTGCCAGCAGCCGACAGGCCTCCAGCTCTGGAAACACCATATATTTT. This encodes CASSRQASSSGNTIYF. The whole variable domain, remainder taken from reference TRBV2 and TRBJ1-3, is EPEVTQTPSHQVTQMGQEVILRCVPISNHLYFYWYRQILGQKVEFLVSFYNNEISEKSEIFDDQFSVERPDGSNFTLKIRSTKLEDSAMYFCASSRQASSSGNTIYFGEGSWLTVV.

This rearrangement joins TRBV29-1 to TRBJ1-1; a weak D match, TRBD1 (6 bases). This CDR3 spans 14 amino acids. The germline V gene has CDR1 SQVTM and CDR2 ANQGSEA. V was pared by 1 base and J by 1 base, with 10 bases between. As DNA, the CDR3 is TGCAGCGTTGAAGTTTTAGGGGGGAACACTGAAGCTTTCTTT. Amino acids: CSVEVLGGNTEAFF.

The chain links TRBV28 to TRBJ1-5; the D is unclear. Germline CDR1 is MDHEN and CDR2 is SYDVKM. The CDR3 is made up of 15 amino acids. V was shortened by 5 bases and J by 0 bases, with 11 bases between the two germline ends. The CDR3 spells CASSPETASNQPQHF. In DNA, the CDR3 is TGTGCCAGCAGTCCAGAGACCGCTAGCAATCAGCCCCAGCATTTT.

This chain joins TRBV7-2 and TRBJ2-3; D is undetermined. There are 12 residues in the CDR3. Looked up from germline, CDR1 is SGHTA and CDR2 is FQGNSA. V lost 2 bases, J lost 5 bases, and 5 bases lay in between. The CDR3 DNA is TGTGCCAGCAGCTTATTGCGAGATACGCAGTATTTT. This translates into CASSLLRDTQYF.

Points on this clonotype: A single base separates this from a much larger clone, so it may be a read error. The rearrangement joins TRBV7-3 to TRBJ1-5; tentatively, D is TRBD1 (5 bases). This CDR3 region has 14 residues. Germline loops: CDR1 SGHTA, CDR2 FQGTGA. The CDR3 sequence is CASSLDSSNRPQHF. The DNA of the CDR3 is TGTGCCAGCAGCTTAGACAGTAGCAATCGGCCCCAGCATTTT.

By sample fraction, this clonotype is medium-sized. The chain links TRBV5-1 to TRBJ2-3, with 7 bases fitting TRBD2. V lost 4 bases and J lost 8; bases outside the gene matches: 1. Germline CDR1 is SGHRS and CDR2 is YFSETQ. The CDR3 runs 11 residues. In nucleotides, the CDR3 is TGCGCCAGCAGCCGACTAGCTACGCAGTATTTT. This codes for CASSRLATQYF.

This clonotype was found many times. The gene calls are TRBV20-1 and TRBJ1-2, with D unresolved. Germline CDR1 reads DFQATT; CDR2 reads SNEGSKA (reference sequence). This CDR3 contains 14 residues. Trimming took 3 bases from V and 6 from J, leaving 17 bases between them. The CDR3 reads CSASFSRGRNGYTF. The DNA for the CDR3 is TGCAGTGCTAGTTTTTCGCGGGGTAGGAATGGCTACACCTTC.